Listed below are T cell receptor beta chains from one sample, sequenced in a study of shared clonotypes between healthy human individuals. Clones were sequenced by immunoSEQ multiplex PCR, and TCRdb holds only the in-frame ones, with some missing. The sample carries roughly 2.5 million clones, more than 90% recorded once. Material for sequencing was naive CD4+ T cells sorted from blood. The receptors were gathered from a man aged 18 to 29 in good health. The conserved cysteine and the conserved F or W are not part of the CDR3 here.

CDR3 protein: SVGQGIYGYT; J gene: TRBJ1-2; V gene: TRBV29-1
CDR3 protein: ASSPRGVLRGETQY; J gene: TRBJ2-5; V gene: TRBV27
CDR3 protein: ASSRLRGASSTGELF; J gene: TRBJ2-2; V gene: TRBV7-2
CDR3 protein: ASSLEAGYNQPQH; J gene: TRBJ1-5; V gene: TRBV5-5
CDR3 protein: ASSQGGATNEKLF; J gene: TRBJ1-4; V gene: TRBV5-4
CDR3 protein: ASKVRAGNTGELF; J gene: TRBJ2-2; V gene: TRBV2
CDR3 protein: ASSWTGGQPQH; J gene: TRBJ1-5; V gene: TRBV7-9
CDR3 protein: AWSPVRTQPQH; J gene: TRBJ1-5; V gene: TRBV30
CDR3 protein: ALENEKLF; J gene: TRBJ1-4; V gene: TRBV30
CDR3 protein: ASSVETSGGVETQY; J gene: TRBJ2-5; V gene: TRBV9
CDR3 protein: AWRWSGRTTEAF; J gene: TRBJ1-1; V gene: TRBV30
CDR3 protein: ASSQGDYSYEQY; J gene: TRBJ2-7; V gene: TRBV4-1
CDR3 protein: ASGLALGVGYGYT; J gene: TRBJ1-2; V gene: TRBV12-5
CDR3 protein: ASSEDRTKEAF; J gene: TRBJ1-1; V gene: TRBV10-1
CDR3 protein: ASSPGQVPQPQH; J gene: TRBJ1-5; V gene: TRBV6-5
CDR3 protein: ASTRGTGKFYEQY; J gene: TRBJ2-7; V gene: TRBV19
CDR3 protein: ASSFSGTDTQY; J gene: TRBJ2-3; V gene: TRBV5-4
CDR3 protein: ASNSGGADSLH; J gene: TRBJ1-6; V gene: TRBV7-7
CDR3 protein: ASSSRTSGVNEQF; J gene: TRBJ2-1; V gene: TRBV5-4
CDR3 protein: ASRLVYEQY; J gene: TRBJ2-7; V gene: TRBV2
CDR3 protein: SVEVMMGWAF; J gene: TRBJ1-1; V gene: TRBV29-1
CDR3 protein: ASSGTSQGEGRTDTQY; J gene: TRBJ2-3; V gene: TRBV5-4
CDR3 protein: ASSVSSPYNEQF; J gene: TRBJ2-1; V gene: TRBV9
CDR3 protein: ASSPLLIGEGYEQY; J gene: -; V gene: TRBV28
CDR3 protein: ASSLETANTEAF; J gene: TRBJ1-1; V gene: TRBV7-9